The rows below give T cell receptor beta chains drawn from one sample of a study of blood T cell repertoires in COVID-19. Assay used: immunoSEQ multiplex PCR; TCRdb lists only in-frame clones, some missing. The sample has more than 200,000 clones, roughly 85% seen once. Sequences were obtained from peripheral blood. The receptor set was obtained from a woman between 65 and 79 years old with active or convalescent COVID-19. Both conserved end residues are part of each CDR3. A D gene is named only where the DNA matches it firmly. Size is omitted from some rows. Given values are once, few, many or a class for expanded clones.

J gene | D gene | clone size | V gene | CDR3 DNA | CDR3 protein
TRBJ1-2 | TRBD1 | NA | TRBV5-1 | TGCGCCAGCAGCCCAGGGACAGTAGCTAACTATGGCTACACCTTC | CASSPGTVANYGYTF
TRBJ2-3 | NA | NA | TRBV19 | TGTGCCAGTAGTCCCGGACAGAGCACAGATACGCAGTATTTT | CASSPGQSTDTQYF
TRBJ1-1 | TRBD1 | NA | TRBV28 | TGTGCCAGCAGTTTATCTCCGGGACAGAATGAAGCTTTCTTT | CASSLSPGQNEAFF
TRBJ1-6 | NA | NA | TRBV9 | TGTGCCAGCAGTCCAACGGGGGACGGCTATAATTCACCCCTCCACTTT | CASSPTGDGYNSPLHF
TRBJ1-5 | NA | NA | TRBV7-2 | TGTGCCAGCAGTTCCGGTGTCCCGGGACCCCAGCATTTT | CASSSGVPGPQHF
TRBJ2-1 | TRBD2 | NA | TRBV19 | TGTGCCAGCCTAGGGTATCGGCGCGGGGGAAAGAATGAGCAGTTCTTC | CASLGYRRGGKNEQFF
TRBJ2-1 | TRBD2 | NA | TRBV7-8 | TGTGCCAGCAGCTCCCCCCAAGCGGGGAGAGAGCAGTTCTTC | CASSSPQAGREQFF
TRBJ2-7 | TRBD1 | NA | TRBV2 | TGTGCCAGCAGTACACAGGGGGCATCCTACGAGCAGTACTTC | CASSTQGASYEQYF
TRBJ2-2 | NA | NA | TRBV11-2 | TGTGCCAGCAGCTTAGAAATTGGGCGGGTCGGGGAGCTGTTTTTT | CASSLEIGRVGELFF
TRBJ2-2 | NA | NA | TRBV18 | TGTGCCAGCTCACAGGGGGCCGGGGAGCTGTTTTTT | CASSQGAGELFF
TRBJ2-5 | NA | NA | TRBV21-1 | TGTGCCTCCCACAGGGGAGAGACCCAGTACTTC | CASHRGETQYF
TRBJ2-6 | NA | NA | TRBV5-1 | TGCGCCAGCAGCTTGGGAGGGCTTGGGGCCAACGTCCTGACTTTC | CASSLGGLGANVLTF
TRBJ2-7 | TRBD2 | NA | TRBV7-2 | TGTGCCAGCAGCTGGACTAGCGGGAGAGTCTACGAGCAGTACTTC | CASSWTSGRVYEQYF
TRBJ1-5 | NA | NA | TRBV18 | TGTGCCAGCTCACCACCCGGGAATCAGCCCCAGCATTTT | CASSPPGNQPQHF
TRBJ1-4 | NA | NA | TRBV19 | TGTGCCAGTAGTTACCACAGGGCGTCCGGAACAACTAATGAAAAACTGTTTTTT | CASSYHRASGTTNEKLFF
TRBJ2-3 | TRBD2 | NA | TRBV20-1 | TGCAGTGCTAGTGCGACTAGCGGGAGTGGGGTAGATACGCAGTATTTT | CSASATSGSGVDTQYF
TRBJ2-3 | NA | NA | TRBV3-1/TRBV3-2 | TGTGCCAGCAGCCAGTTCGGGGGCACAGATACGCAGTATTTT | CASSQFGGTDTQYF
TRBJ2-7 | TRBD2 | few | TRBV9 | TGTGCCAGCAGCGTAGGGGGTAGCGGGGAATCCTACGAGCAGTACTTC | CASSVGGSGESYEQYF
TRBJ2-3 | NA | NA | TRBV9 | TGTGCCAGCAGCGCGACCCTAGGATCTCACGGCGCAGATACGCAGTATTTT | CASSATLGSHGADTQYF
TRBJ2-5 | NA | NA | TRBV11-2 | TGTGCCAGCAGCTTAAACGGGGAGACCCAGTACTTC | CASSLNGETQYF
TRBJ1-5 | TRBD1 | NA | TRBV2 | TGTGCCAGCAGTGGGACAGGGGGACCCCAGCATTTT | CASSGTGGPQHF
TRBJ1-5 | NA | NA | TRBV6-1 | TGTGCCAGCAGTGAGGCAGGGAAAGTCAATCAGCCCCAGCATTTT | CASSEAGKVNQPQHF
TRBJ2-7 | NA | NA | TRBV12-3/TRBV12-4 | TGTGCCAGCACCAAACTTCAGGGGACCGAGCAGTACTTC | CASTKLQGTEQYF
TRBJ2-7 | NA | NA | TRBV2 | TGTGCCAGCAGTGAAGTTCCTTCGGGGGAGCAGTACTTC | CASSEVPSGEQYF
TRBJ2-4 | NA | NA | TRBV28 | TGTGCCAGCAGTGGGCTGGGGCTTTGGTTTCAGTACTTC | CASSGLGLWFQYF
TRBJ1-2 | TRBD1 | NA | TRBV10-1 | TGCGCCAGCAGTGAGGCCAACAGGGGCGGCTACACCTTC | CASSEANRGGYTF
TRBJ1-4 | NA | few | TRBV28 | TGTGCCAGCAGTTTATTAGGCGGGTTTGAAAAACTGTTTTTT | CASSLLGGFEKLFF
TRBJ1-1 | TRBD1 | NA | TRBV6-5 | TGTGCCAGCAGTCCCGGGACAGGCACTGAAGCTTTCTTT | CASSPGTGTEAFF
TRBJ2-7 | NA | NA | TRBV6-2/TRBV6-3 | TGTGCCAGCAGTTACGGGGGCATCTACGAGCAGTACTTC | CASSYGGIYEQYF
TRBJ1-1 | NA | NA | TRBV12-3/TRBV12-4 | TGTGCCAGCAGTTTACCGGGGGTAGGAGCTTTCTTT | CASSLPGVGAFF
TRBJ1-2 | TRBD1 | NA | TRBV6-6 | TGTGCCAGCAGTGGGGACAGGGGTTATGGCTACACCTTC | CASSGDRGYGYTF
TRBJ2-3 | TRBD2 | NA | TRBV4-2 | TGTGCCAGCAGCCAAGATGAGACTAGCATAGGCACAGATACGCAGTATTTT | CASSQDETSIGTDTQYF
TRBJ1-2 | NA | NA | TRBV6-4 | TGTGCCAGCGCCCCTGACCAGACAGGCCCCTATGGCTACACCTTC | CASAPDQTGPYGYTF
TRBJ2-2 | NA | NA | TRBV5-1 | TGCGCCAGCAGCGGACTGACTAGTTCCGGGGAGCTGTTTTTT | CASSGLTSSGELFF
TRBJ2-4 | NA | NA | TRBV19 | TGTGCCAGTAGTATAGAGCTAGTTGGAAACATTCAGTACTTC | CASSIELVGNIQYF
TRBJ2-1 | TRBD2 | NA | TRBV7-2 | TGTGCCAGCAGCATCTATTCTAGCGGGGGAGGCAATGAGCAGTTCTTC | CASSIYSSGGGNEQFF
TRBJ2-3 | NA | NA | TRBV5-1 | TGCGCCAGCACGTCCGGGGCGGGCGGGGTAGGCACAGATACGCAGTATTTT | CASTSGAGGVGTDTQYF
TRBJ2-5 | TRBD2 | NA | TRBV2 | TGTGCCAGCAATTTACCGGGACTAGCGGGGTTAGATCAAGAGACCCAGTACTTC | CASNLPGLAGLDQETQYF
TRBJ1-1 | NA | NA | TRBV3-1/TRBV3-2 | TGTGCCAGCAGCCAATCGGGACACAACACTGAAGCTTTCTTT | CASSQSGHNTEAFF
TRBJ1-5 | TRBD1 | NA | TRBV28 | TGTGCCAGCAGGTTACAGGGGGATGGGGGGCCCCAGCATTTT | CASRLQGDGGPQHF
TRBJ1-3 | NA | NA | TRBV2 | TGTGCCAGCAGCCCCGGGGGACGGGACACCATATATTTT | CASSPGGRDTIYF
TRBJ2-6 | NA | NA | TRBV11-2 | TGTGCCAGCAGCTTAGGAAGAGTTCCTAGGGCCAACGTCCTGACTTTC | CASSLGRVPRANVLTF
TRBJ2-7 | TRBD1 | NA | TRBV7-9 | TGTGCCAGCAGCCCTGGACAGGACCCCCCCTACGAGCAGTACTTC | CASSPGQDPPYEQYF
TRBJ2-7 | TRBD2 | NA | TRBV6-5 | TGTGCCAGCAGAGCTGGGACTAGCGGGAACTACGAGCAGTACTTC | CASRAGTSGNYEQYF
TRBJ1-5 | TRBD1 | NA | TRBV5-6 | TGTGCCAGCAGCAAGACAGGGTTGAATCAGCCCCAGCATTTT | CASSKTGLNQPQHF
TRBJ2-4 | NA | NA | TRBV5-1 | TGCGCCAGCAGCTTGTCGGGGGATGGTAACATTCAGTACTTC | CASSLSGDGNIQYF
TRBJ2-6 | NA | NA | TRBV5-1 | TGCGCCAGCAGCTTGGCCACAGGGGCCAACGTCCTGACTTTC | CASSLATGANVLTF
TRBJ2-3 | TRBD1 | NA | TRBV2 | TGTGCCAGCAAGACAGGGGTAGGGGATACGCAGTATTTT | CASKTGVGDTQYF
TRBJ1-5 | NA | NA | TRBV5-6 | TGTGCCAGCAGCTGGGGGGGACCTAATCAGCCCCAGCATTTT | CASSWGGPNQPQHF
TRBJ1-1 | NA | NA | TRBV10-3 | TGTGCCATCAGTGAGGCACGGACACCGAACACTGAAGCTTTCTTT | CAISEARTPNTEAFF
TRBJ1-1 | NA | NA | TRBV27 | TGTGCCAGCAGTTTCAGTCAGGGAGGGTACACTGAAGCTTTCTTT | CASSFSQGGYTEAFF
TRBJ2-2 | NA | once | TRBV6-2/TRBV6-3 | TGTGCCAGCAGTCAGGACTTCACCGGGGAGCTGTTTTTT | CASSQDFTGELFF
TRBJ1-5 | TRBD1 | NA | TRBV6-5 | TGTGCCAGCAGTCGGACAGGGTTGGATCAGCCCCAGCATTTT | CASSRTGLDQPQHF
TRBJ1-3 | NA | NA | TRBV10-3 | TGTGCCATCAGTCAGGACACCTCCTCTGGAAACACCATATATTTT | CAISQDTSSGNTIYF